A single T cell receptor beta chain is shown here with its context. The sample originates from a study of blood T cell repertoires in COVID-19. The assay was immunoSEQ multiplex PCR, and TCRdb's table has in-frame clones only and misses some. The sample has over 110,000 clones; 80% to 90% are singletons. This CDR3 is built from 15 residues. From germline, CDR1 is KGHDR and CDR2 SFDVKD. V was clipped by 5 bases and J by 8 bases; unmatched bases: 10. The chain links TRBV24-1 to TRBJ2-1; 8 nucleotides agree with TRBD2. Sequenced sample: PBMCs or T cells enriched from blood (not recorded which). This TCR came from a man aged 55 to 70 who had recovered from COVID-19. The CDR3 region is CATSGGAGVLDEQFF. In nucleotides, the CDR3 is TGTGCCACCAGTGGGGGAGCGGGGGTCCTGGATGAGCAGTTCTTC.